These 18 T cell receptor beta chains were all obtained from the same sample, sequenced in a study of blood T cell repertoires in COVID-19. TCRdb keeps only in-frame clones here, not all; method: immunoSEQ multiplex PCR. The table records around 70,000 clones, almost 85% of them present only once. Input material: peripheral blood. The receptors shown here come from a man between 65 and 80 years old with acute or convalescent COVID-19.

The chain has TRBV24-1 and TRBJ2-5; D might be TRBD1 (6 bases). V gave up 4 bases and J gave up 1 base, with 12 bases separating them. Per the germline V gene, CDR1 is KGHDR and CDR2 is SFDVKD. The CDR3 contains 15 residues. The CDR3 region has the DNA TGTGCCACCAGTGACCCCCAAGGGGGCCAAGAGACCCAGTACTTC. Its protein product is CATSDPQGGQETQYF.

The genes are TRBV14 and TRBJ2-3, with a possible D match to TRBD2 (5 bases). There are 15 residues in the CDR3. Germline CDR1 SGHDN, CDR2 FVKESK. The V end lost 0 bases, the J end lost 2 bases, and 9 bases lay between the germline ends. The CDR3 loop reads CASSQDWENTDTQYF. In DNA, the CDR3 is TGTGCCAGCAGCCAAGATTGGGAGAACACAGATACGCAGTATTTT.

This chain links TRBV5-1 with TRBJ2-3; TRBD1 matches 9 bases. The CDR3 totals 14 residues. CDR1 and CDR2 (germline): SGHRS, YFSETQ. V was pared by 3 bases and J by 5 bases, with 4 bases of the junction left unmatched. In DNA, the CDR3 is TGCGCCAGCAGCTGGACAGGGGCTGGAGATACGCAGTATTTT. Protein sequence: CASSWTGAGDTQYF.

The V gene is TRBV4-3, the J gene TRBJ2-7; 11 bases line up with TRBD2. CDR1 and CDR2 from the germline V gene are LGHNA and YSLEER. Germline trimming cut 2 bases from V and 5 bases from J; bases unmatched to any gene: 5. CDR3 length equals 15 residues. The CDR3, as DNA: TGCGCCAGCAGCCAAATTAGCGGGGGGGCCCACGAGCAGTACTTC. This encodes CASSQISGGAHEQYF.

This clone was seen a few times. This chain joins TRBV7-6 and TRBJ2-3; 7 nucleotides agree with TRBD2. J gave up 4 bases and V 2 bases, and 12 bases lay outside the gene matches. The CDR3 has 17 amino acids. Germline V gene sequence: CDR1 SGHVS, CDR2 FNYEAQ. The CDR3 region is CASSLRPAAGASDTQYF. The DNA of the CDR3 is TGTGCCAGCAGCTTAAGGCCCGCTGCGGGAGCCTCAGATACGCAGTATTTT.

The chain carries TRBV7-9 and TRBJ2-2; 10 bases line up with TRBD1. The CDR3 has 16 amino acids. With V trimmed by 5 bases and J by 4 bases, 7 bases remained unmatched. Germline CDR1 and CDR2: SEHNR and FQNEAQ (reference sequence). The CDR3 here is CASSRDRGRGTGELFF. The CDR3 DNA reads TGTGCCAGCAGCCGAGACAGGGGGCGAGGCACCGGGGAGCTGTTTTTT.

The rearrangement links TRBV15 to TRBJ1-5; possible D gene TRBD1, 5 bases. V was cut by 0 bases and J by 7 bases, with 13 bases left in between. The CDR3 runs 15 residues. The germline CDR1 and CDR2 sequences are LNHNV and YYDKDF (reference sequence). DNA for the CDR3: TGTGCCACCAGCAGAGAGATTGGGGCTAGACAGCCCCAGCATTTT. This sequence encodes CATSREIGARQPQHF.

The rearrangement links TRBV18 to TRBJ2-1; 10 nucleotides align to TRBD2. This CDR3 has 15 residues. Germline V gives CDR1 KGHSH, CDR2 LQKENI. J lost 4 bases, V lost 4 bases, and 4 bases had no gene match. CDR3 bases: TGTGCCAGCTCACACGGACTAGCGGAATACAATGAGCAGTTCTTC. Translation gives CASSHGLAEYNEQFF.

V gene TRBV3-1 (or the pseudogene TRBV3-2) combines with J gene TRBJ1-1; TRBD1 matches at 8 bases. With 1 base clipped from V and 7 bases from J, the junction kept 5 bases outside the gene matches. Per the germline V gene, CDR1 is LGHDT and CDR2 is YNNKEL (reference sequence). The CDR3 runs 14 residues. CDR3 coding DNA: TGTGCCAGCAGCCAAGCTTCACAGGGGGTTGAAGCTTTCTTT. Residues: CASSQASQGVEAFF.

The chain employs TRBV24-1 and TRBJ2-2, with TRBD2 matching over 7 bases. Germline-derived CDR1 and CDR2 are KGHDR and SFDVKD. V gave up 8 bases and J gave up 4 bases; unmatched junction bases: 6. The CDR3 length is 14 residues. Here the CDR3 reads CATNGPSGTGELFF. CDR3 DNA sequence: TGTGCCACCAATGGACCTAGCGGCACCGGGGAGCTGTTTTTT.

This chain joins TRBV18 and TRBJ1-1; 8 bases are a match to TRBD1. Germline values: CDR1 KGHSH, CDR2 LQKENI. The CDR3 loop spans 15 amino acids. The junction had 13 bases not matched to a gene; V was cut back by 6 bases and J by 7 bases. This chain's CDR3 is CASSPVLQGAGEAFF. CDR3 bases: TGTGCCAGCTCCCCAGTACTTCAGGGGGCGGGTGAAGCTTTCTTT.

The chain uses TRBV6-5 and TRBJ2-1, with 13 bases matching TRBD2. The CDR3 is 15 residues long. Unmatched junction bases numbered 5, after V lost 6 bases and J lost 6 bases. From germline, CDR1 is MNHEY and CDR2 SVGAGI. CDR3 residues: CASRPTSGRANEQFF. CDR3 sequence (DNA): TGTGCCAGCAGACCTACTAGCGGGAGGGCCAATGAGCAGTTCTTC.

The chain has TRBV7-9 and TRBJ1-2; D is undetermined. This CDR3 is built from 15 residues. Trimming left V 1 base short and J 0 bases short, with 9 bases between. Germline loops: CDR1 SEHNR, CDR2 FQNEAQ (reference sequence). This CDR3 is CASSLVAGANYGYTF. CDR3 DNA sequence: TGTGCCAGCAGCTTAGTTGCAGGCGCTAACTATGGCTACACCTTC.

The V gene is TRBV7-3, the J gene TRBJ2-1; D gene ambiguous. Germline V gene data show CDR1 as SGHTA and CDR2 as FQGTGA. V lost 5 bases to trimming and J lost 3 bases, with 11 bases between them. The CDR3 covers 14 residues. CDR3 in DNA: TGTGCCAGCAGCCCAGACACTTACTACAATGAGCAGTTCTTC. It specifies CASSPDTYYNEQFF.

The chain has TRBV5-4 and TRBJ2-7, with 7 bases lining up with TRBD1. This CDR3 has 12 residues. After removal of 4 bases from V and 5 bases from J, the junction contained 3 bases not matched to a gene. Germline loops: CDR1 SGHNT, CDR2 YYREEE (reference sequence). The CDR3 loop reads CASSRTGDEQYF. The CDR3 DNA reads as TGTGCCAGCAGCAGAACAGGGGACGAGCAGTACTTC.

The chain couples TRBV7-3 to TRBJ2-7, with D perhaps matching TRBD1 (5 bases). V lost 1 base to trimming and J lost 2 bases, with 15 bases between them. CDR1 and CDR2 from the germline V gene are SGHTA and FQGTGA. This CDR3 has 16 amino acids. The CDR3 coding sequence is TGTGCCAGCAGCTTAATGGGTGGGGCCGAAACCTACGAGCAGTACTTC. Translating gives CASSLMGGAETYEQYF.

The chain has TRBV7-8 and TRBJ1-5; TRBD1 matches at 9 bases. Looked up from germline, CDR1 is SGHVS and CDR2 is FQNEAQ. With V trimmed by 4 bases and J by 4 bases, 5 bases remained unmatched. There are 15 residues in the CDR3. The DNA of the CDR3 is TGTGCCAGCAGCTCCGGACAGGGGTGGAATCAGCCCCAGCATTTT. This sequence encodes CASSSGQGWNQPQHF.

In this sample, this clone turned up once. The V call is TRBV13, the J call TRBJ2-1; D is unresolved. Trimming left V 1 base short and J 9 bases short, with 4 bases between. Germline V gene lookup returns CDR1 PRHDT and CDR2 FYEKMQ (reference sequence). This CDR3 spans 11 amino acids. This CDR3 is CASSLESEQFF. In DNA form, the CDR3 reads TGTGCCAGCAGCTTAGAGAGTGAGCAGTTCTTC.